This TCR beta chain was documented in a study of cytotoxic CD8 clonotypes in ibrutinib-treated CLL. Study-wide results and limits: There were differences in sampling times between sustained-remission and progressing patients.

Germline V CDR1 and CDR2: MNHEY, SVGAGI. The CDR3 spans 11 residues. V lost 4 bases and J 7 bases, leaving 5 bases between the germline ends. Note on this clone: As yet, its antigen is unknown.

Here immunoSEQ multiplex PCR was the method, and the copy in TCRdb shows in-frame clones only, minus some. The sample includes approximately 170,000 clones, 70% to 90% seen only once; the top ten take about 3%. J is TRBJ1-5 and V is TRBV6-5, with D hard to call. Sequencing used PBMCs, obtained at disease progression, from a patient treated with ibrutinib. This TCR was recovered from a human donor with chronic lymphocytic leukemia. CDR3 DNA sequence: TGTGCCAGCAGTTGTAGGCAGCCCCAGCATTTT. Protein sequence: CASSCRQPQHF.